This paragraph reports one T cell receptor (beta chain). Its antigen is not known. CDR1 and CDR2 from the germline V gene are SGDLS and YYNGEE. The junction had 6 bases not matched to a gene; V was cut back by 0 bases and J by 6 bases. The CDR3 covers 16 residues. The data were taken from a study of radiotherapy plus CTLA-4 blockade in lung cancer. The study, taken as a whole, reports: Once radiotherapy plus ipilimumab had been given, TCR clones derived from tumor expanded in blood.

Assay used: immunoSEQ multiplex PCR; TCRdb lists only in-frame clones, some missing. Altogether about 51,000 clones are present, approximately 80% being singletons, with the ten largest covering around 2.5%. This rearrangement joins TRBV9 to TRBJ2-2, with 9 bases fitting TRBD2. The sample in question was peripheral blood, obtained from a patient treated with radiotherapy plus ipilimumab. The receptor was isolated from a human donor with non-small cell lung cancer whose response to radiotherapy plus ipilimumab could not be evaluated. CDR3: CASSVDGGGAAGELFF. The DNA of the CDR3 is TGTGCCAGCAGCGTAGATGGCGGGGGGGCCGCCGGGGAGCTGTTTTTT.